Below, 17 T cell receptor beta chains from the same sample are listed, as sequenced in a study of T-cell memory formation after mild COVID-19. One entry per CDR3 protein, called by TCRdb with MiXCR from the 5' RACE reads. The sample has about 500,000 distinct CDR3 sequences; over 20% are singletons. Sequencing was done on a sample of PBMCs or a T cell subset sorted from them (not recorded which). All receptors come from an adult woman who had mild COVID-19 (a few samples of this study predate the infection). Cell type and time point are not known.

This clonotype was detected only a few times. The rearrangement joins TRBV10-3 to TRBJ2-5; TRBD2 matches at 12 bases. The germline V gene has CDR1 ENHRY and CDR2 SYGVKD. The CDR3 is 16 amino acids. Trimming cost V 4 bases and J 5 bases; bases outside gene matches: 8. In DNA form, the CDR3 reads TGTGCCATCAGTGGAAGAGGGGGGACTAGCGGGGAGACCCAGTACTTC. As protein: CAISGRGGTSGETQYF.

This chain links TRBV12-3 or TRBV12-4 with TRBJ2-7; D might be TRBD1 (6 bases). Trimming stripped 3 bases from V and 5 bases from J, with 14 bases between. The length of the CDR3 is 14 residues. CDR3 sequence (DNA): TGTGCCAGCAGTTTTCAACAGGGTCACAACGAGCAGTACTTC. Translation gives CASSFQQGHNEQYF.

The chain uses TRBV6-2 or TRBV6-3 and TRBJ2-2; D unclear. The germline V gene has CDR1 MNHEY and CDR2 SVGEGT. The germline V and J ends were trimmed by 0 bases and 1 base, with 9 bases remaining between them. The CDR3 spans 16 residues. Here the CDR3 reads CASSYSAGKNTGELFF. In DNA, the CDR3 is TGTGCCAGCAGTTACTCGGCAGGAAAGAACACCGGGGAGCTGTTTTTT.

This clonotype was counted between two and nine times. The rearrangement links TRBV9 to TRBJ2-1; D perhaps matches TRBD1 (6 bases). Trimming cost V 3 bases and J 0 bases, with 13 bases left between them. The CDR3 contains 16 residues. Germline V CDR1 and CDR2: SGDLS, YYNGEE. CDR3 DNA: TGTGCCAGCAGCGCCCACCAGGGGTTCTCCTACAATGAGCAGTTCTTC. Translating gives CASSAHQGFSYNEQFF.

The rearrangement uses TRBV7-9 and TRBJ1-1; weak D call: TRBD1 (5 bases). CDR3 length equals 13 residues. Germline CDR1 SEHNR, CDR2 FQNEAQ (reference sequence). V was clipped by 5 bases and J by 5 bases, with 12 bases between them. For the CDR3, the DNA is TGTGCCAGCAGCCCATGGGGGGAGACTGAAGCTTTCTTT. Encoded protein: CASSPWGETEAFF.

This clonotype was detected only a few times. This sequence joins TRBV4-1 and TRBJ2-1, with TRBD2 matching over 10 bases. The CDR3 length is 15 residues. Germline V gene data show CDR1 as MGHRA and CDR2 as YSYEKL. Losses at the gene ends were 4 bases for V and 8 bases for J; bases not matched to a gene: 8. CDR3 in amino acids: CASSLQSGGAHEQFF. The CDR3 DNA follows: TGCGCCAGCAGCCTACAGAGCGGGGGGGCTCATGAGCAGTTCTTC.

This clonotype was detected only a few times. The chain couples TRBV7-6 to TRBJ2-3, with D possibly being TRBD2 (5 bases). From germline, CDR1 is SGHVS and CDR2 FNYEAQ. CDR3 length: 13 amino acids. Trimming left V 2 bases short and J 4 bases short, with 7 bases between. Written as DNA, the CDR3 is TGTGCCAGCAGCTTAAGGGAGTCAGATACGCAGTATTTT. It translates to CASSLRESDTQYF.

This clonotype has ten or more counts. This sequence joins TRBV12-3 or TRBV12-4 and TRBJ2-7; D unclear. Trimming took off 3 bases at V and 5 bases at J, with 8 bases between the two ends. The CDR3 contains 12 residues. CDR3 in amino acids: CASSLGSDEQYF. CDR3 nucleotide sequence: TGTGCCAGCAGTTTGGGGTCAGACGAGCAGTACTTC.

The CDR3 here is CASSDRGRETQYF. DNA of the CDR3: TGTGCCAGCAGTGACAGGGGCAGAGAGACCCAGTACTTC. This rearrangement joins TRBV6-5 to TRBJ2-5; 8 positions agree with TRBD1. Germline values: CDR1 MNHEY, CDR2 SVGAGI. V lost 5 bases and J lost 4; bases outside the gene matches: 3. The CDR3 runs 13 residues.

The rearrangement uses TRBV20-1 and TRBJ1-1; TRBD1 agrees at 7 bases. The CDR3 sequence is 12 residues long. V shed 3 bases and J 7 bases; nucleotides not matched to a gene: 5. Germline values: CDR1 DFQATT, CDR2 SNEGSKA (reference sequence). CDR3 coding DNA: TGCAGTGCTAGTTTGGGACAGCATGAAGCTTTCTTT. As protein: CSASLGQHEAFF.

The chain is built from TRBV7-9 and TRBJ2-3; TRBD2 aligns across 7 bases. Unmatched junction bases numbered 5, after V lost 4 bases and J lost 1 base. The germline gives CDR1 SEHNR, CDR2 FQNEAQ (reference sequence). The CDR3 spans 15 residues. CDR3 residues: CASSSREYGTDTQYF. In DNA, the CDR3 is TGTGCCAGCAGCTCGCGGGAGTATGGCACAGATACGCAGTATTTT.

This clonotype was detected a few times. This chain links TRBV7-2 with TRBJ2-7; no clear D gene. CDR3 length equals 14 residues. Per the germline V gene, CDR1 is SGHTA and CDR2 is FQGNSA. V was cut by 0 bases and J by 9 bases, with 15 bases left in between. The CDR3 nucleotides read TGTGCCAGCAGCTTAGCGAAGGGTACGGGTGTGCAGTACTTC. The encoded protein is CASSLAKGTGVQYF. The full variable domain, completed using reference TRBV7-2 and TRBJ2-7, is GAGVSQSPSNKVTEKGKDVELRCDPISGHTALYWYRQSLGQGLEFLIYFQGNSAPDKSGLPSDRFSAERTGGSVSTLTIQRTQQEDSAVYLCASSLAKGTGVQYFGPGTRLTVT.

The sample holds a few counts of this clonotype. The gene calls are TRBV30 and TRBJ2-7; D is possibly TRBD1 (6 bases). CDR1 is GTSNPN and CDR2 is SVGIG in the germline V gene (reference sequence). The V and J ends lost 0 bases and 7 bases respectively, with 13 bases between them. This CDR3 comprises 13 residues. CDR3 nucleotides: TGTGCCTGGAGTGTACAAGGGGGAAGGGAGCAGTACTTC. Translating it yields CAWSVQGGREQYF.

This rearrangement joins TRBV6-2 or TRBV6-3 to TRBJ2-3; 7 nucleotides align to TRBD1. This CDR3 comprises 14 residues. Trimming at V came to 6 bases and at J to 8 bases, leaving 11 bases not matched to a gene. CDR1 is MNHEY, CDR2 SVGEGT, per germline. The CDR3 bases are TGTGCCAGCAGCCTCCGGACAGGACCCCGTACGCAGTATTTT. Translated, it gives CASSLRTGPRTQYF.

The chain employs TRBV24-1 and TRBJ1-2; 7 positions agree with TRBD1. With 3 bases clipped from V and 6 bases from J, the junction kept 15 bases outside the gene matches. The germline V gene has CDR1 KGHDR and CDR2 SFDVKD. The CDR3 has 17 residues. The CDR3 DNA reads as TGTGCCACCAGTGATCCGTCCGTGACAGGGAACGAAAATGGCTACACCTTC. Translated, it gives CATSDPSVTGNENGYTF.

This clonotype was seen a few times. The V call is TRBV7-6, the J call TRBJ1-1; TRBD1 agrees at 8 bases. The CDR3 is 15 amino acids. The V segment lost 0 bases and the J segment 10 bases; nucleotides outside the gene matches: 10. Germline V CDR1 and CDR2: SGHVS, FNYEAQ. This CDR3 is CASSLAGTGVLGAFF. The CDR3 DNA reads as TGTGCCAGCAGCTTAGCAGGGACAGGCGTTTTAGGAGCTTTCTTT.

This clonotype has just a few counts. V and J are TRBV5-1 and TRBJ2-7, with D maybe TRBD1 (5 bases). V was pared by 0 bases and J by 4 bases, with 14 bases between. Germline V CDR1 and CDR2: SGHRS, YFSETQ. The CDR3 is made up of 15 amino acids. Here the CDR3 reads CASSLGETAKYEQYF. In DNA, the CDR3 is TGCGCCAGCAGCTTGGGTGAGACAGCAAAATACGAGCAGTACTTC.